These T cell receptor beta chains were read from a single sample in a study of identical twins. TCRdb used MiXCR to reprocess the 5' RACE reads, holding one entry per CDR3 protein. Counted here are about 520,000 distinct CDR3 sequences, around 20% occurring once; the ten biggest clones make up 0.91%. The data were also submitted as part of a second study, on T cells expressing NK-cell markers.

The sequenced sample consisted of CD4+ T cells sorted from blood. These receptor sequences come from a young woman in good health. CDR3s include the opening cysteine and the closing phenylalanine or tryptophan. A D gene is named only where the DNA matches it firmly. Size is omitted from some rows. Given values are once, few, many or a class for expanded clones.

CDR3 DNA: TGCGCCAGCAGCTTGGCGACAGGGGGCGAGCAGTACTTC; CDR3 protein: CASSLATGGEQYF; D gene: TRBD1; V gene: TRBV5-1; J gene: TRBJ2-7; clone size: -
CDR3 DNA: TGCGCCAGCAGCCCAAGCGGGAGCTCCTACAATGAGCAGTCCTTC; CDR3 protein: CASSPSGSSYNEQSF; D gene: TRBD2; V gene: TRBV5-1; J gene: TRBJ2-1; clone size: -
CDR3 DNA: TGCAGTGCCACCACTAGCGGGAGAACCAATGAGCAGTTCTTC; CDR3 protein: CSATTSGRTNEQFF; D gene: TRBD2; V gene: TRBV20-1; J gene: TRBJ2-1; clone size: few
CDR3 DNA: TGTGCCAGCAGCCCCACTCCAAGGCCCCACAATGAGCAGTTCTTC; CDR3 protein: CASSPTPRPHNEQFF; D gene: -; V gene: TRBV5-6; J gene: TRBJ2-1; clone size: many
CDR3 DNA: TGCGCCAGCAGCCTTCAAGAGGGAGCCCCTCAGCCCCAGCATTTT; CDR3 protein: CASSLQEGAPQPQHF; D gene: -; V gene: TRBV4-1; J gene: TRBJ1-5; clone size: -
CDR3 DNA: TGCAGTGTTACTAGCGGGAGAGTAAATGAGCAGTTCTTC; CDR3 protein: CSVTSGRVNEQFF; D gene: TRBD2; V gene: TRBV20-1; J gene: TRBJ2-1; clone size: few
CDR3 DNA: TGTGCCAGCAGCTTAGGAGTCAGAGTTTTGTATTTT; CDR3 protein: CASSLGVRVLYF; D gene: -; V gene: TRBV7-9; J gene: TRBJ2-3; clone size: -
CDR3 DNA: TGTGCCAGCAGCGAAGCCCCGGGCCCCGGACCCTACGAGCAGTACTTC; CDR3 protein: CASSEAPGPGPYEQYF; D gene: -; V gene: TRBV9; J gene: TRBJ2-7; clone size: few
CDR3 DNA: TGCGCCAGCAGCGCGGACGGGGTCTTAGCGGGAACTCTGTACTTC; CDR3 protein: CASSADGVLAGTLYF; D gene: TRBD2; V gene: TRBV5-1; J gene: TRBJ2-7; clone size: -
CDR3 DNA: TGTGCCAGCAGTGGTCTGGGACAGGGAGACGTCCTGACTTTC; CDR3 protein: CASSGLGQGDVLTF; D gene: TRBD1; V gene: TRBV6-1; J gene: TRBJ2-6; clone size: -
CDR3 DNA: TGCGCCAGCAGCGGGGCGGAGGGTCATGGCTACACCTTC; CDR3 protein: CASSGAEGHGYTF; D gene: -; V gene: TRBV5-1; J gene: TRBJ1-2; clone size: few
CDR3 DNA: TGCGCCAGTTCTGACTCCTCTGGGGCCAACGTCCTGACTTTC; CDR3 protein: CASSDSSGANVLTF; D gene: -; V gene: TRBV5-1; J gene: TRBJ2-6; clone size: many
CDR3 DNA: TGTGCCAGCAGCTTGGCCCTGACTAGCGGGGGCAATGAGCAGTTCTTC; CDR3 protein: CASSLALTSGGNEQFF; D gene: TRBD2; V gene: TRBV5-6; J gene: TRBJ2-1; clone size: -